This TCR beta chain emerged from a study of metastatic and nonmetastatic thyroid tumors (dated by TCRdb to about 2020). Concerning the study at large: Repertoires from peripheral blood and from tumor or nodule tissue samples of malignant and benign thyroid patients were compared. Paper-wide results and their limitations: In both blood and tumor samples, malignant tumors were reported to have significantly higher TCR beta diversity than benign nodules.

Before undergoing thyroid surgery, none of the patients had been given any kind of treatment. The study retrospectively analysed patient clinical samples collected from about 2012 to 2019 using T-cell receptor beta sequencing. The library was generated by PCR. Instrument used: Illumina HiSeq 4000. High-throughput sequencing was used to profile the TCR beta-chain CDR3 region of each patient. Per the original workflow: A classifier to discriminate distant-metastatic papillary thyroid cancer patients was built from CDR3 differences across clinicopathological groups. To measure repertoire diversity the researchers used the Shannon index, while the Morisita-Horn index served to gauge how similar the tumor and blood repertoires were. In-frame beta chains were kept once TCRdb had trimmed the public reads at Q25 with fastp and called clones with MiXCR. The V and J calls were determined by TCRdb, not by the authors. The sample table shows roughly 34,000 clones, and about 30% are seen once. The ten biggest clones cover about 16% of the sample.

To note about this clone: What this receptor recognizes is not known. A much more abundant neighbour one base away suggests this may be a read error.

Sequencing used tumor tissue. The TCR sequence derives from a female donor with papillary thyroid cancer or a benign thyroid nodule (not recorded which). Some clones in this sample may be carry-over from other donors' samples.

The CDR3 corresponds to CASSELAVGPDTQYF. The sequenced DNA is TGTGCCAGCAGTGAACTAGCGGTGGGGCCAGATACGCAGTATTTT. The chain was built from TRBV6-4 and TRBJ2-3, with 8 bases matching TRBD2. From its cysteine to its phenylalanine, the CDR3 spans 15 amino acids. CDR3 DNA is the only sequence kept; it has 45 bases, read in frame from the first base. V ends up 3 bases short and J 4 bases short, with an unmatched junction base count of 6. Per the germline V gene, MRHNA is the CDR1 and SNTAGT is the CDR2.